These 22 T cell receptor beta chains were all obtained from the same sample, sequenced in a study of CD8 T cells in Susac syndrome. An input of 0.5 to 1 ug of RNA was subjected to reverse transcription using random hexamers. TCRdb fed the immunoSEQ multiplex PCR reads into MiXCR, producing one record per CDR3 protein. The sample holds a few hundred thousand distinct CDR3 sequences, 95% seen once. The material sequenced was CD4+ T cells from PBMCs. The source is a human donor with multiple sclerosis.

The chain is built from TRBV27 and TRBJ1-2; no clear D gene. From germline, CDR1 is MNHEY and CDR2 SMNVEV (reference sequence). The CDR3 sequence is 14 residues long. V dropped 6 bases and J dropped 8 bases, with 19 bases sitting between them. The CDR3 region has the DNA TGTGCCAGCAGCGGGTGGTATGGCGATGAAGGCTACACCTTC. Translated: CASSGWYGDEGYTF.

The table lists this clonotype with a count of one. V and J are TRBV12-3 or TRBV12-4 and TRBJ2-3; D perhaps matches TRBD2 (6 bases). This CDR3 has 15 residues. V was clipped by 7 bases and J by 4 bases, with 18 bases between them. CDR3 residues: CASTPLGGGADTQYF. CDR3 bases: TGTGCCAGCACCCCCCTGGGGGGTGGGGCAGATACGCAGTATTTT.

The chain recombines TRBV4-2 with TRBJ1-5; D unresolved. The CDR3 is 14 residues long. The germline CDR1 and CDR2 sequences are LGHNA and YNFKEQ. V dropped 0 bases and J dropped 3 bases, with 6 bases sitting between them. The CDR3 nucleotides read TGTGCCAGCAGCCAAGAACCGGACAATCAGCCCCAGCATTTT. Amino acids: CASSQEPDNQPQHF.

The genes are TRBV2 and TRBJ2-6, with D unresolved. The CDR3 has 18 amino acids. Trimming removed 6 bases from V and 0 bases from J, with 18 bases in between. The germline V gene has CDR1 SNHLY and CDR2 FYNNEI. CDR3 sequence (DNA): TGTGCCAGCAGCCGGGTCGGTAGTTACTTCTCTGGGGCCAACGTCCTGACTTTC. Translation: CASSRVGSYFSGANVLTF.

This chain links TRBV7-2 with TRBJ1-1, with D perhaps matching TRBD1 (5 bases). Per the germline V gene, CDR1 is SGHTA and CDR2 is FQGNSA. The V gene lost 6 bases and the J gene lost 0 bases, with 17 bases spanning the gap. CDR3 length: 16 residues. The CDR3 region is CASSVFQGGVNTEAFF. Written as DNA, the CDR3 is TGTGCCAGCAGTGTCTTCCAGGGAGGGGTGAACACTGAAGCTTTCTTT.

This chain joins TRBV30 and TRBJ2-3; no firm D call. Germline V gene sequence: CDR1 GTSNPN, CDR2 SVGIG (reference sequence). This CDR3 is built from 14 residues. Trimming removed 2 bases at V and 1 base at J, with 10 bases between. The CDR3 DNA is TGTGCCTGGAGTCTGACGCGGCGCACAGATACGCAGTATTTT. Translation gives CAWSLTRRTDTQYF. The whole variable domain, remainder taken from reference TRBV30 and TRBJ2-3, is SQTIHQWPATLVQPVGSPLSLECTVEGTSNPNLYWYRQAAGRGLQLLFYSVGIGQISSEVPQNLSASRPQDRQFILSSKKLLLSDSGFYLCAWSLTRRTDTQYFGPGTRLTVL.

The rearrangement joins TRBV29-1 to TRBJ2-3; D perhaps matches TRBD1 (6 bases). The CDR3 consists of 14 residues. Germline CDR1 and CDR2: SQVTM and ANQGSEA. Trimming stripped 3 bases from V and 2 bases from J, with 12 bases between. CDR3 in amino acids: CSVDVGATTDTQYF. The CDR3 DNA reads as TGCAGCGTTGACGTGGGGGCTACCACAGATACGCAGTATTTT.

The chain joins TRBV27 to TRBJ1-4; 7 bases fit TRBD1. Germline CDR1 and CDR2: MNHEY and SMNVEV (reference sequence). This CDR3 contains 15 residues. The junction had 8 bases not matched to a gene; V was cut back by 7 bases and J by 3 bases. CDR3 coding DNA: TGTGCCAGCACTGCTAGACAGGGTGCTAATGAAAAACTGTTTTTT. This translates into CASTARQGANEKLFF.

This clonotype was counted only a few times. The chain uses TRBV3-1 and TRBJ2-6; D gene unclear. With 3 bases removed from V and 4 bases from J, the gap between germline ends came to 7 bases. Germline V gives CDR1 LGHDT, CDR2 YNNKEL (reference sequence). CDR3 length: 14 amino acids. In nucleotides, the CDR3 is TGTGCCAGCAGCCAGGAAGCGGGGGCCAACGTCCTGACTTTC. Residues: CASSQEAGANVLTF.

The chain links TRBV5-4 to TRBJ2-1, with 9 bases fitting TRBD1. In germline, CDR1 is SGHNT, CDR2 YYREEE (reference sequence). Trimming took 3 bases from V and 8 from J; bases not matched to a gene: 6. CDR3 length equals 14 residues. The CDR3 loop is CASSSTGGGYEQFF. The CDR3 DNA sequence: TGTGCCAGCAGCTCTACAGGGGGCGGCTATGAGCAGTTCTTC.

The CDR3 reads CASSFGGGYTF. In DNA form, the CDR3 reads TGTGCCAGCAGTTTCGGGGGCGGCTACACCTTC. The J gene is TRBJ1-2, the V gene TRBV12-3 or TRBV12-4; perhaps TRBD1 as D (6 bases). The CDR3 extends over 11 amino acids. The ends were cut back, 3 bases at V and 8 bases at J, with 7 bases in the middle.

This chain links TRBV30 with TRBJ1-1; tentatively, D is TRBD1 (5 bases). CDR3 length: 12 residues. The V end lost 4 bases, the J end lost 5 bases, and 11 bases lay between the germline ends. CDR1 is GTSNPN and CDR2 is SVGIG in the germline V gene (reference sequence). CDR3 loop: CAWITGGTEAFF. The CDR3 DNA is TGTGCCTGGATTACGGGGGGGACTGAAGCTTTCTTT.

This rearrangement joins TRBV20-1 to TRBJ1-1; D ambiguous. The CDR3 has 11 amino acids. Germline values: CDR1 DFQATT, CDR2 SNEGSKA (reference sequence). V was clipped by 5 bases and J by 5 bases, with 9 bases between them. The CDR3 spells CSAQDGTEAFF. CDR3 DNA: TGCAGTGCTCAGGACGGGACTGAAGCTTTCTTT.

This sequence joins TRBV30 and TRBJ1-2; D remains ambiguous. This CDR3 is 15 amino acids long. With 0 bases removed from V and 5 bases from J, the gap between germline ends came to 16 bases. The germline CDR1 and CDR2 sequences are GTSNPN and SVGIG (reference sequence). The CDR3 DNA sequence: TGTGCCTGGAGTGTTGGTATACCCGGAGGTTATGGCTACACCTTC. Translating gives CAWSVGIPGGYGYTF.

The chain recombines TRBV7-2 with TRBJ2-1, with unresolved D. This CDR3 is built from 15 residues. Germline assignment: CDR1 SGHTA and CDR2 FQGNSA. Trimming took off 1 base at V and 0 bases at J, with 7 bases between the two ends. Written as DNA, the CDR3 is TGTGCCAGCAGCTTAGTAGGGAACTCCTACAATGAGCAGTTCTTC. As protein: CASSLVGNSYNEQFF.

This chain joins TRBV29-1 and TRBJ2-2; perhaps TRBD1 as D (5 bases). The CDR3 covers 13 residues. CDR1 and CDR2 from the germline V gene are SQVTM and ANQGSEA. The V gene lost 3 bases and the J gene lost 5 bases, with 10 bases spanning the gap. The CDR3 sequence: CSVDPQGTGELFF. For the CDR3, the DNA is TGCAGCGTTGATCCCCAGGGAACCGGGGAGCTGTTTTTT.

This clonotype was observed a few times. The gene calls are TRBV7-9 and TRBJ2-3; D unresolved. The V end was cut by 1 base, the J end by 0 bases, with 5 bases between. The CDR3 is 14 amino acids. Germline-derived CDR1 and CDR2 are SEHNR and FQNEAQ (reference sequence). CDR3 sequence reads: CASSLGDSTDTQYF. In DNA, the CDR3 is TGTGCCAGCAGCTTAGGTGATAGCACAGATACGCAGTATTTT. Full variable domain (outside the CDR3, taken from reference TRBV7-9 and TRBJ2-3): DTGVSQNPRHKITKRGQNVTFRCDPISEHNRLYWYRQTLGQGPEFLTYFQNEAQLEKSRLLSDRFSAERPKGSFSTLEIQRTEQGDSAMYLCASSLGDSTDTQYFGPGTRLTVL.

The V gene is TRBV27, the J gene TRBJ1-5; possible D gene TRBD1, 5 bases. V shed 0 bases and J shed 3 bases, with 15 bases lying between them. Germline CDR1 and CDR2: MNHEY and SMNVEV (reference sequence). This CDR3 spans 17 amino acids. CDR3 nucleotide sequence: TGTGCCAGCAGTTTATCGCAGGAGGGGAAGGCCAATCAGCCCCAGCATTTT. Translating it yields CASSLSQEGKANQPQHF.

V usage is TRBV7-2 and J usage is TRBJ1-2, with D unresolved. V lost 5 bases, J lost 4 bases, and 14 bases lay in between. The CDR3 contains 14 residues. CDR1 is SGHTA, CDR2 FQGNSA, per germline. The CDR3 coding sequence is TGTGCCAGCAGCCGACAATCGGAAGGCTATGGCTACACCTTC. It yields the protein CASSRQSEGYGYTF.

The chain is built from TRBV7-9 and TRBJ1-4, with D possibly matching TRBD1 (5 bases). With 6 bases removed from V and 8 bases from J, the gap between germline ends came to 19 bases. This CDR3 is built from 15 residues. CDR1 is SEHNR, CDR2 FQNEAQ, per germline (reference sequence). CDR3 DNA sequence: TGTGCCAGCAGGTCGACGGGGACGTGGGGAGAAAAACTGTTTTTT. It translates to CASRSTGTWGEKLFF.

This sequence joins TRBV11-2 and TRBJ2-7, with 8 positions matching TRBD1. The CDR3 has 14 amino acids. V shed 5 bases, J shed 0 bases, and the junction held 3 bases outside the gene matches. The germline CDR1 and CDR2 sequences are SGHAT and FQNNGV. The CDR3 sequence is CASSRDRNSYEQYF. In nucleotides, the CDR3 is TGTGCCAGCAGCCGGGACAGGAACTCCTACGAGCAGTACTTC.

This chain links TRBV30 with TRBJ2-4; 8 bases agree with TRBD1. Unmatched junction bases numbered 9, after V lost 2 bases and J lost 12 bases. Per germline, CDR1 GTSNPN and CDR2 SVGIG (reference sequence). This CDR3 has 13 residues. The CDR3 DNA reads as TGTGCCTGGAGTATCAGTCAGGGGGCTGCTCAGTACTTC. Protein sequence: CAWSISQGAAQYF.